This paragraph reports one TCR beta chain. All of the isolated RNA was reverse transcribed, so expressed TCRB transcripts were sequenced. Assay used: immunoSEQ multiplex PCR; TCRdb lists only in-frame clones, some missing. The top ten clones hold more than 0.02% of a sample with almost 250,000 clones, about 14% of them seen once. The sample originates from a study of beta chain features in type 1 diabetes. The CDR3 runs to 20 residues. The V and J ends lost 6 bases and 2 bases, in that order; junction bases with no gene match: 20. The source material was naive CD4+ T cells from blood. This clonotype originated in a woman aged 40 to 55 in good health. The rearrangement joins TRBV23-1 to TRBJ2-2; 8 nucleotides match TRBD1. TRBV23-1 is an open reading frame whose function is uncertain. The CDR3 reads CASRGRPGIGQGHNTGELFF. CDR3 in DNA: TGCGCCAGCAGAGGTCGACCTGGGATTGGACAGGGCCATAACACCGGGGAGCTGTTTTTT.